What follows are 8 T cell receptor beta chains derived from one specimen sequenced in a study of T cell responses to AZD1222 COVID-19 vaccine. Generated by immunoSEQ multiplex PCR, the TCRdb table keeps only in-frame clones and is missing some. The repertoire holds 140,000 to 150,000 clones, with around 91% as singletons. The specimen comprised peripheral blood, sampled on day 0 of AZD1222 vaccination. The receptors were gathered from an adult in good health.

The chain's CDR3 is CASRKQGGGEKLFF. The CDR3 DNA reads as TGTGCCAGCAGGAAACAGGGAGGAGGTGAAAAACTGTTTTTT. The chain recombines TRBV28 with TRBJ1-4; D is perhaps TRBD1 (6 bases). The CDR3 covers 14 residues. The V end was cut by 6 bases, the J end by 7 bases, with 15 bases between. Germline V gene lookup returns CDR1 MDHEN and CDR2 SYDVKM.

The chain carries TRBV6-5 and TRBJ1-4; TRBD1 matches 12 bases. Germline CDR1 is MNHEY and CDR2 is SVGAGI. The J segment lost 8 bases and the V segment lost 4 bases, leaving 8 bases of the junction unmatched. The CDR3 sequence is 16 residues long. DNA for the CDR3: TGTGCCAGCAGTTCCCGGGGACAGGGGGCGCGGGAAAAACTGTTTTTT. Translating it yields CASSSRGQGAREKLFF.

V and J are TRBV20-1 and TRBJ2-1, with D hard to call. The CDR3 runs to 10 residues. Germline CDR1 is DFQATT and CDR2 is SNEGSKA (reference sequence). V was cut by 5 bases and J by 7 bases, with 6 bases left in between. The CDR3 region has the DNA TGCAGTGCTCTGGAGAATGAGCAGTTCTTC. Protein: CSALENEQFF.

CDR3 sequence: CASSAQAGELFF. Written as DNA, the CDR3 is TGTGCCAGCAGCGCGCAAGCCGGGGAGCTGTTTTTT. The gene calls are TRBV7-9 and TRBJ2-2; D call uncertain. The CDR3 runs 12 residues. The germline gives CDR1 SEHNR, CDR2 FQNEAQ (reference sequence). Trimming removed 5 bases from V and 6 bases from J, with 7 bases in between.

This clone was recorded a few times. This chain links TRBV4-3 with TRBJ2-3, with 8 bases identical to TRBD2. The CDR3 is 17 amino acids. The ends lost 4 bases at V and 2 bases at J; junction bases unmatched: 11. From germline, CDR1 is LGHNA and CDR2 YSLEER. CDR3 sequence reads: CASSPQAGERITDTQYF. Written as DNA, the CDR3 is TGCGCCAGCAGCCCCCAAGCGGGAGAGAGAATCACAGATACGCAGTATTTT.

The V and J genes are TRBV7-9 and TRBJ1-2; D gene ambiguous. The CDR3 sequence is 17 residues long. The V gene lost 5 bases and the J gene lost 5 bases, with 24 bases spanning the gap. Germline V gene sequence: CDR1 SEHNR, CDR2 FQNEAQ (reference sequence). Here the CDR3 reads CASSLGSVRGIGYGYTF. CDR3 sequence (DNA): TGTGCCAGCAGCCTAGGTTCGGTGCGGGGAATTGGGTATGGCTACACCTTC.

Only one count was recorded for this clone. The J gene is TRBJ2-3, the V gene TRBV2; D might be TRBD2 (5 bases). Trimming took off 4 bases at V and 6 bases at J, with 14 bases between the two ends. The CDR3 is 14 amino acids. Germline V gene sequence: CDR1 SNHLY, CDR2 FYNNEI. Written as DNA, the CDR3 is TGTGCCAGCAGTGTCATATCAACGGGGGATACGCAGTATTTT. It specifies CASSVISTGDTQYF.

This chain joins TRBV7-6 and TRBJ2-7; D not resolved. The V and J ends lost 11 bases and 3 bases respectively, with 17 bases between them. Per the germline V gene, CDR1 is SGHVS and CDR2 is FNYEAQ. The CDR3 runs to 13 residues. The CDR3 spells CAGPGSRVYEQYF. CDR3 bases: TGTGCCGGGCCGGGTAGCCGTGTCTACGAGCAGTACTTC.